This TCR beta chain was recovered during a study of T cell responses to AZD1222 COVID-19 vaccine. Study-level results: Rises in breadth and depth of Spike-specific TCRs came after two AZD1222 doses. Clonal diversity was possibly underestimated; the donors were predominantly white British and more often female. Repertoire sampling occurred only after the peak T cell response.

For this clone: Its target is unknown.

With V trimmed by 6 bases and J by 2 bases, 6 bases remained unmatched. Germline V gene lookup returns CDR1 SGDLS and CDR2 YYNGEE. CDR3 length equals 15 residues. TCRdb's table, derived via immunoSEQ multiplex PCR, lists solely in-frame clones and lacks some. The table includes 210,000 or so clones, around 93% detected once. Sample: peripheral blood, taken on day 0 of MenACWY control vaccination. V usage is TRBV9 and J usage is TRBJ2-3, with TRBD2 matching over 10 bases. The clonotype was recovered from an adult in good health. The CDR3, as DNA: TGTGCCAGCACGTTTAGCGGGGGGACCACAGATACGCAGTATTTT. As protein: CASTFSGGTTDTQYF.